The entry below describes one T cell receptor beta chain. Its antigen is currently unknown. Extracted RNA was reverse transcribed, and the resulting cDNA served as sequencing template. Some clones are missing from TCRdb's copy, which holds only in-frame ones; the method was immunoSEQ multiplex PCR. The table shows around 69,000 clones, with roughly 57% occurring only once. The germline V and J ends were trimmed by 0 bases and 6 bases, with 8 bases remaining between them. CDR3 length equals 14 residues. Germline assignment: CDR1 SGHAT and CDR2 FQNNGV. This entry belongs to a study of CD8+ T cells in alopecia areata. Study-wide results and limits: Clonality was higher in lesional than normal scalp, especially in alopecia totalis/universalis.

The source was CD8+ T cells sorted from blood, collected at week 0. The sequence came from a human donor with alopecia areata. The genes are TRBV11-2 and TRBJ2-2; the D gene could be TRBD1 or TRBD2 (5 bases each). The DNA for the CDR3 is TGTGCCAGCAGCTTAGATGGGGGTCCCGGGGAGCTGTTTTTT. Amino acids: CASSLDGGPGELFF.